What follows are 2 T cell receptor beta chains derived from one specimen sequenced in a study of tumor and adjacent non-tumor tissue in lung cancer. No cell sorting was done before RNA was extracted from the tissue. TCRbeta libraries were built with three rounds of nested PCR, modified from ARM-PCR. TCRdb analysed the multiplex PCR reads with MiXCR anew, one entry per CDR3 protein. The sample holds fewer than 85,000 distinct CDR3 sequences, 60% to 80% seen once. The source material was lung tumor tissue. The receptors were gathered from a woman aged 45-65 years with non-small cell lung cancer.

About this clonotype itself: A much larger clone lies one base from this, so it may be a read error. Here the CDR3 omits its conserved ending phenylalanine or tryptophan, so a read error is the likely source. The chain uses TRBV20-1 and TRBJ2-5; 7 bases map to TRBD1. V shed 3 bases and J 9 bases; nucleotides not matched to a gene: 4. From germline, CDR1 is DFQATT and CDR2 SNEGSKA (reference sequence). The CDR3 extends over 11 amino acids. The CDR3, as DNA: TGCAGTGCTAGTAGAACAGGGGCCCAGTACCTC. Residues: CSASRTGAQYL.

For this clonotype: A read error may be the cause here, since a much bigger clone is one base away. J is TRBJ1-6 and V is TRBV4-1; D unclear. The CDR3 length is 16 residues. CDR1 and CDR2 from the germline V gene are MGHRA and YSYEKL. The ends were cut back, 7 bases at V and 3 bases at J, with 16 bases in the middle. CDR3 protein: CASNSAPGYYNSPLHF. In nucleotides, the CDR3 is TGCGCCAGCAACAGTGCACCGGGGTACTATAATTCACCCCTCCACTTT.